The 17 T cell receptor beta chains below come from one sample, sequenced in a study of tumor and adjacent non-tumor tissue in lung cancer. RNA was extracted from bulk tissue without any cell sorting. Three rounds of nested PCR, following a modified ARM-PCR protocol, produced the TCRbeta library. TCRdb reprocessed the multiplex PCR reads via MiXCR and lists one record per CDR3 protein. The table shows fewer than 120,000 distinct CDR3 sequences, with nearly 85% occurring only once. Sequencing input: lung tumor tissue. The receptors originated from a man in his 70s with non-small cell lung cancer.

This CDR3 is CATSRLGQFTDTQYF. The CDR3 DNA follows: TGTGCCACCAGCAGATTGGGACAGTTTACAGATACGCAGTATTTT. The V call is TRBV15, the J call TRBJ2-3; 7 bases line up with TRBD1. CDR1 is LNHNV and CDR2 is YYDKDF in the germline V gene (reference sequence). After removal of 2 bases from V and 3 bases from J, the junction contained 5 bases not matched to a gene. This CDR3 spans 15 amino acids.

Sample share makes this clonotype medium-sized. The chain uses TRBV6-6 and TRBJ1-2; the D is unclear. The germline V gene has CDR1 MNHNY and CDR2 SVGAGI (reference sequence). V lost 0 bases to trimming and J lost 2 bases, with 16 bases between them. The CDR3 sequence is 17 residues long. The CDR3 protein is CASSYSILEGFNYGYTF. For the CDR3, the DNA is TGTGCCAGCAGTTACTCGATATTGGAAGGGTTCAACTATGGCTACACCTTC.

Remarks on this clonotype: A much larger clone sits a single nucleotide away, making a read error possible. This chain joins TRBV2 and TRBJ2-7; a possible D gene is TRBD1 (6 bases). Germline V gene sequence: CDR1 SNHLY, CDR2 FYNNEI. CDR3 size: 13 residues. Trimming stripped 6 bases from V and 2 bases from J, with 11 bases between. The CDR3 is CASSQGMTYEQYF. The CDR3 DNA reads TGTGCCAGCAGCCAGGGGATGACCTACGAGCAGTACTTC.

The CDR3 protein is CASSWWGGRADSQYF. Written as DNA, the CDR3 is TGTGCCAGCAGCTGGTGGGGGGGCCGGGCAGACTCGCAGTATTTT. The chain links TRBV5-4 to TRBJ2-3; D is perhaps TRBD2 (7 bases). The V end was cut by 3 bases, the J end by 10 bases, with 21 bases between. The CDR3 spans 15 residues. Germline V CDR1 and CDR2: SGHNT, YYREEE (reference sequence).

This clonotype was seen only once. Since no conserved phenylalanine or tryptophan closes the CDR3, a read error is the likely cause. V and J are TRBV28 and TRBJ2-1, with 7 bases fitting TRBD2. This CDR3 spans 16 amino acids. Germline CDR1 MDHEN, CDR2 SYDVKM. The CDR3 loop is CASSPPPGRANNEQFI. CDR3 sequence (DNA): TGCGCCAGCAGCCCCCCCCCGGGGAGGGCAAACAATGAGCAGTTCATC.

On this clonotype itself: At one end, the junction sequence differs from germline, possibly due to a read error. V gene TRBV28 combines with J gene TRBJ1-5; weak D call: TRBD1 (5 bases). In germline, CDR1 is MDHEN, CDR2 SYDVKM. The CDR3 has 15 residues. The CDR3 region has the DNA TGTGCCAGCAATTCCCCCCACCAGGGATATCAGTCCCAGCATTTT. It codes for CASNSPHQGYQSQHF.

This clonotype was detected many times. The chain joins TRBV28 to TRBJ1-1, with 7 positions matching TRBD1. CDR1 and CDR2 from the germline V gene are MDHEN and SYDVKM. There are 13 residues in the CDR3. V trimming: 5 bases; J trimming: 4 bases; junction bases outside the gene matches: 4. CDR3 nucleotides: TGTGCCAGCAGTGACAGGGTTTCCACTGAAGCTTTCTTT. It translates to CASSDRVSTEAFF.

The rearrangement links TRBV12-3 or TRBV12-4 to TRBJ2-7; tentative D call: TRBD2 (5 bases). The CDR3 runs 14 residues. The CDR3 region is CTCSLGRTLHEQYF. The CDR3 DNA is TGTACCTGCAGTTTAGGGCGGACTTTGCACGAGCAGTACTTC.

As for this clonotype: Germline is not matched at one junction end, which may reflect a read error. This chain uses TRBV20-1 with TRBJ1-6, with D perhaps matching TRBD1 (5 bases). Germline lookup yields CDR1 DFQATT and CDR2 SNEGSKA (reference sequence). CDR3 size: 16 residues. This chain's CDR3 is CSANSGGSSRNSALHF. CDR3 DNA: TGCAGTGCTAATTCTGGGGGTAGCAGCCGTAATTCAGCCCTCCACTTT.

With regard to this clonotype: At one of its ends the junction is not consistent with the germline gene, which may arise from a read error. The rearrangement links TRBV6-2 or TRBV6-3 to TRBJ2-5; TRBD1 agrees at 9 bases. CDR3 length: 16 amino acids. CDR1 and CDR2 from the germline V gene are MNHEY and SVGEGT. CDR3 nucleotide sequence: TGTACCAGCAGCCCCTCTGGACAGGGGATTCGGGAGACCCAGTACTTC. It is translated as CTSSPSGQGIRETQYF.

This chain links TRBV4-3 with TRBJ2-3; D is unresolved. The CDR3 totals 12 residues. The germline CDR1 and CDR2 sequences are LGHNA and YSLEER. Trimming removed 7 bases from V and 7 bases from J, with 12 bases in between. CDR3 nucleotide sequence: TGCGCCAGCAACTCTCGAACAAATACGCAGTATTTT. Amino acid sequence: CASNSRTNTQYF.

The genes are TRBV20-1 and TRBJ2-7, with D tentatively TRBD1 (5 bases). In germline, CDR1 is DFQATT, CDR2 SNEGSKA (reference sequence). V dropped 7 bases and J dropped 6 bases, with 13 bases sitting between them. The CDR3 is 11 amino acids. CDR3 nucleotide sequence: TGCAGTGGTACCAGGGCAGTCGAGCAGTACTTC. This gives the protein CSGTRAVEQYF.

About this clonotype itself: Because it lacks the conserved phenylalanine or tryptophan at the end, this CDR3 is likely a read error. The CDR3 DNA follows: TGTGCCAGCAGCGCGGCAGGGGCCAATGTCCTGACTTTG. Translation: CASSAAGANVLTL. This rearrangement joins TRBV11-2 to TRBJ2-6; D perhaps matches TRBD1 (6 bases). This CDR3 spans 13 amino acids. Germline loops: CDR1 SGHAT, CDR2 FQNNGV.

The chain has TRBV6-6 and TRBJ2-7, with 10 bases identical to TRBD2. V gave up 11 bases and J gave up 5 bases; unmatched junction bases: 15. Germline CDR1 and CDR2: MNHNY and SVGAGI (reference sequence). The CDR3 length is 15 residues. This CDR3 reads CACSTPSGSFDEQYF. The CDR3 nucleotides are TGTGCCTGCTCTACCCCTAGCGGGAGTTTCGACGAGCAGTACTTC.

For this clonotype: Mismatch with germline at one junction end may stem from a read error. V gene TRBV29-1 combines with J gene TRBJ2-3, with TRBD2 as a possible D gene (7 bases). CDR3 length: 17 residues. Germline V CDR1 and CDR2: SQVTM, ANQGSEA. CDR3 residues: CSLLPYVSRGDTDTQYF. The CDR3 region has the DNA TGCAGCTTACTCCCATATGTGTCACGGGGGGACACAGACACGCAGTATTTT.

Points on this clonotype: This may arise from a read error, as a much more abundant clone is one base away. This sequence joins TRBV7-2 and TRBJ1-2; no firm D call. CDR3 length: 13 residues. V was shortened by 4 bases and J by 10 bases, with 16 bases between the two germline ends. Germline V gene sequence: CDR1 SGHTA, CDR2 FQGNSA. The CDR3: CASSSTLIGDYTF. CDR3 bases: TGTGCCAGCAGCTCGACCCTGATCGGAGACTACACCTTC.

This clonotype was found a few times. As the CDR3 is not closed by the conserved phenylalanine or tryptophan, this likely results from a read error. The V call is TRBV12-3 or TRBV12-4, the J call TRBJ2-1, with D perhaps being TRBD1 or TRBD2 (6 bases each). V lost 8 bases and J lost 3, with 17 bases in between. The CDR3 totals 15 residues. CDR3 amino acids: CASGRVGGNYNEQFL. The CDR3 DNA reads TGTGCCAGCGGACGTGTCGGGGGCAACTACAATGAGCAGTTCTTA.